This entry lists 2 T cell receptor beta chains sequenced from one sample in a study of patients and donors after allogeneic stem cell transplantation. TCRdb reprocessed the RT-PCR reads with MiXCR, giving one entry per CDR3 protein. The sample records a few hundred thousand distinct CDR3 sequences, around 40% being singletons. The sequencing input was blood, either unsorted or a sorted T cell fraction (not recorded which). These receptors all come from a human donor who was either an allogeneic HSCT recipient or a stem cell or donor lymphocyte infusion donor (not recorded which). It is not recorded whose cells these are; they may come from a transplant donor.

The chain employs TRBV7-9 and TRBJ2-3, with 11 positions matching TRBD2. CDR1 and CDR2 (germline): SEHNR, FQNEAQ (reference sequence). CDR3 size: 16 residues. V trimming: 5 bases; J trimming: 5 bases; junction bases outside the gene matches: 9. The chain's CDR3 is CASSPLSGGAGDTQYF. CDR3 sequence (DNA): TGTGCCAGCAGCCCCCTTAGCGGGGGGGCGGGAGATACGCAGTATTTT.

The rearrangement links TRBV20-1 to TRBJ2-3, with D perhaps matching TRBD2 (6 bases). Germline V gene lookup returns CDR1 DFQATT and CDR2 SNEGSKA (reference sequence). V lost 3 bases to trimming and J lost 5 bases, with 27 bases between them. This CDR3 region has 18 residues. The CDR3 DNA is TGCAGTGCTAGGGGCCAACTGTCTCCGGATTGGAGGGGAGATACGCAGTATTTT. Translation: CSARGQLSPDWRGDTQYF.